This record concerns one T cell receptor beta chain sequence. This specimen belongs to a study of blood T cell repertoires in COVID-19. Background on the study: COVID-19 samples from acute and convalescent phases originated in the United States, Italy and Spain. PBMCs, B-cell-depleted T cells, or T cells provided the cDNA or gDNA that made up the material.

In the source study's methods: Researchers report that nucleated cell counts were estimated from reference gene primer amplification. TCRdb keeps only in-frame clones here, not all; method: immunoSEQ multiplex PCR. The DNA gave D and trimming, while V, J and clone size come from that table. The sample gives 100,000 to 150,000 clones, approximately 90% of which show up once; 10% is in the top ten. Specimen: peripheral blood. The TCR originated in a man between 45 and 60 years old with acute or convalescent COVID-19.

CDR3: CSVEATQGGTEAFF. The CDR3 DNA reads as TGCAGCGTTGAGGCCACACAGGGGGGAACTGAAGCTTTCTTT. The chain uses TRBV29-1 and TRBJ1-1; the match to TRBD1 covers 8 bases. J lost 5 bases, V lost 3 bases, and 8 bases had no gene match. CDR1 and CDR2 from the germline V gene are SQVTM and ANQGSEA. This CDR3 region has 14 residues.